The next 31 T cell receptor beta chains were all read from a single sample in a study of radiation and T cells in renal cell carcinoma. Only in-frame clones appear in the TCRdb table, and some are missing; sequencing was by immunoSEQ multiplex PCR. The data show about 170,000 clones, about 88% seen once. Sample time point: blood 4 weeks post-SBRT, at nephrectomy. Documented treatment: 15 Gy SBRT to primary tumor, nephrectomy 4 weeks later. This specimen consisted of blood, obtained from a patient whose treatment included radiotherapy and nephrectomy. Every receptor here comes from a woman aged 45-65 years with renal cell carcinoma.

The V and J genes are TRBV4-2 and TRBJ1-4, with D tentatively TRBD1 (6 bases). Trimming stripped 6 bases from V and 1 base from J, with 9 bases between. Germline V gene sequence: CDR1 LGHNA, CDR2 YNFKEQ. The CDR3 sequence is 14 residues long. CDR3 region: CASRSGVTNEKLFF. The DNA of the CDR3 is TGTGCCAGCAGGTCAGGGGTAACTAATGAAAAACTGTTTTTT.

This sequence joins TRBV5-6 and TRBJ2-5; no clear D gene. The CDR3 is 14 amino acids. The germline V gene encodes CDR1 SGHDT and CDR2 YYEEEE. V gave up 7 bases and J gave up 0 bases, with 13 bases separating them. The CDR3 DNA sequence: TGTGCCAGCGGAACTTTGGGTAACCAAGAGACCCAGTACTTC. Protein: CASGTLGNQETQYF.

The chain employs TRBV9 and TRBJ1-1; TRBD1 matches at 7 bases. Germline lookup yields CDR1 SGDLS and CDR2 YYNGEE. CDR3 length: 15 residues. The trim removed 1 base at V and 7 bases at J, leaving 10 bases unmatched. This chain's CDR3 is CASSVQRQGDFEAFF. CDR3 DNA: TGTGCCAGCAGCGTACAAAGACAGGGTGATTTTGAAGCTTTCTTT.

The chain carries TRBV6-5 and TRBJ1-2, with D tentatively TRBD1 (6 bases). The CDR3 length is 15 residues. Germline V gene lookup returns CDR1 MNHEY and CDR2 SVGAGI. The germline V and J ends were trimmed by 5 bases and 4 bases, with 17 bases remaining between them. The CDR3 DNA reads TGTGCCAGCAGTCAACAGCGGACAGTTGGCTATGGCTACACCTTC. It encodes CASSQQRTVGYGYTF.

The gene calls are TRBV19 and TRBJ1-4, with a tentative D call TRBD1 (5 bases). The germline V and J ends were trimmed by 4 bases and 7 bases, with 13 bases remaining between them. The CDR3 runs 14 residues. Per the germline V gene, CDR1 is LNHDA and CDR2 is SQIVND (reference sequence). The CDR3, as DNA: TGTGCCAGTAGTACGACGGGGAGGGGTGAAAAACTGTTTTTT. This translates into CASSTTGRGEKLFF.

The DNA of the CDR3 is TGTGCCAGCAGTGATTATCGGACGACTCTCGCTGAAGCTTTCTTT. It specifies CASSDYRTTLAEAFF. V usage is TRBV6-1 and J usage is TRBJ1-1; D gene unclear. CDR1 MNHNS and CDR2 SASEGT come from the germline V gene. Trimming removed 3 bases at V and 6 bases at J, with 17 bases between. The CDR3 consists of 15 residues.

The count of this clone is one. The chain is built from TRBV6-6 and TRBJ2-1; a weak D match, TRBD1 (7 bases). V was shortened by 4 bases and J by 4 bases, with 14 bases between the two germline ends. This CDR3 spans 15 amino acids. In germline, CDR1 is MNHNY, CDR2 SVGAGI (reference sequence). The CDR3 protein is CASSSPGGSYNEQFF. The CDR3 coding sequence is TGTGCCAGCAGTTCTCCAGGGGGGTCTTACAATGAGCAGTTCTTC.

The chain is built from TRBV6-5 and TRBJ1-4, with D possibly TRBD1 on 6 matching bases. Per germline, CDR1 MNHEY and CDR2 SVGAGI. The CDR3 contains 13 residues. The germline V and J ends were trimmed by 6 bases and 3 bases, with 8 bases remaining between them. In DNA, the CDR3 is TGTGCCAGCAGGAGGACAGCTAATGAAAAACTGTTTTTT. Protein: CASRRTANEKLFF.

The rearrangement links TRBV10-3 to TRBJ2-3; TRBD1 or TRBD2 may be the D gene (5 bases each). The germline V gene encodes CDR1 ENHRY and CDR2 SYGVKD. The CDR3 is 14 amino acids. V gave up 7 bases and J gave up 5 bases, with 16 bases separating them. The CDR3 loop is CAIKTGPTIDTQYF. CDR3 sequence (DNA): TGTGCCATCAAGACGGGACCAACGATAGATACGCAGTATTTT.

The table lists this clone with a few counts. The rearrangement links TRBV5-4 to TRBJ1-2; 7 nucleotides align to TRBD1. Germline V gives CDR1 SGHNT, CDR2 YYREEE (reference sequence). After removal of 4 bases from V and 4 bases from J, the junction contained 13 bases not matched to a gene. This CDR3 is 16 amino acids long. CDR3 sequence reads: CASSPGGRDSFYGYTF. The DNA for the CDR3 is TGTGCCAGCAGCCCGGGAGGCCGGGACAGCTTCTATGGCTACACCTTC.

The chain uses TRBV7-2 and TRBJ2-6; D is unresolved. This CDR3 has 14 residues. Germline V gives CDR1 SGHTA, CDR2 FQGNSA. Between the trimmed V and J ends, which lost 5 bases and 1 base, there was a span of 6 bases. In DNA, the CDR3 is TGTGCCAGCAGCCTACATTCTGGGGCCAACGTCCTGACTTTC. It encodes CASSLHSGANVLTF.

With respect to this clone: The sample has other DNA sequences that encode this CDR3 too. CDR3 in DNA: TGTGCCAGTAGAGAGGGGCAGGGCAACACCGGGGAGCTGTTTTTT. Its translation is CASREGQGNTGELFF. This chain joins TRBV19 and TRBJ2-2; tentatively, D is TRBD1 or TRBD2 (5 bases each). This CDR3 is built from 15 residues. Germline CDR1 is LNHDA and CDR2 is SQIVND (reference sequence). Between the trimmed V and J ends, which lost 6 bases and 2 bases, there was a span of 13 bases.

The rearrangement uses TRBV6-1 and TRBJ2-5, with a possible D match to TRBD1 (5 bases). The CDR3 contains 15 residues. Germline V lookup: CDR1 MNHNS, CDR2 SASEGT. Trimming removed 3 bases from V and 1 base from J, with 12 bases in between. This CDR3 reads CASSEGQPPQETQYF. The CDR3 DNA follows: TGTGCCAGCAGTGAGGGGCAGCCGCCCCAAGAGACCCAGTACTTC.

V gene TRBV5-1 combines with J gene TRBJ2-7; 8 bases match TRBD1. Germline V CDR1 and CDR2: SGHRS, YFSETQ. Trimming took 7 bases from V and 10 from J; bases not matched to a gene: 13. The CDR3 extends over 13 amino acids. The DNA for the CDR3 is TGCGCCAGCCAGGACAGGGATGGTCGACGTCAGTACTTC. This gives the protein CASQDRDGRRQYF.

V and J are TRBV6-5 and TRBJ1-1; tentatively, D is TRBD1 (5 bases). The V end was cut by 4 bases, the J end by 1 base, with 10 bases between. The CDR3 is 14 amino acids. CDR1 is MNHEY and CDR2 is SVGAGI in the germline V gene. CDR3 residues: CASSSGRGNTEAFF. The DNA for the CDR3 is TGTGCCAGCAGTTCAGGGCGCGGGAACACTGAAGCTTTCTTT.

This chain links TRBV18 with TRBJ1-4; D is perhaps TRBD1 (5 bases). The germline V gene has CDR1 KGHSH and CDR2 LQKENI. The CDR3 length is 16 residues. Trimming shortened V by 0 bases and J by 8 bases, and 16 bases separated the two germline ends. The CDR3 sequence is CASSPPGRRMGEKLFF. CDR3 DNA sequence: TGTGCCAGCTCACCACCGGGACGGCGAATGGGGGAAAAACTGTTTTTT.

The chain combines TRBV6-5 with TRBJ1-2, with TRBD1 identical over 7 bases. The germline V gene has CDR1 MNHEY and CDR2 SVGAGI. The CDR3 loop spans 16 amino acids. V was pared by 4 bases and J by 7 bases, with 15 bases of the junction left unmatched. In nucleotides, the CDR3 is TGTGCCAGCAGTTTCGAAGTCACAGGGGTTGGTTTTGGCTACACCTTC. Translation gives CASSFEVTGVGFGYTF.

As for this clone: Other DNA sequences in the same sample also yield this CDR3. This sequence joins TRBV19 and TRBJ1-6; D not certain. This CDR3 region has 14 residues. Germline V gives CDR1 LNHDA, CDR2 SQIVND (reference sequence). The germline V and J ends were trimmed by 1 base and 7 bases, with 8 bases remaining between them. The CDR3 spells CASSIVGSNSPLHF. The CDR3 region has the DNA TGTGCCAGTAGTATAGTGGGCAGCAATTCACCCCTCCACTTT.

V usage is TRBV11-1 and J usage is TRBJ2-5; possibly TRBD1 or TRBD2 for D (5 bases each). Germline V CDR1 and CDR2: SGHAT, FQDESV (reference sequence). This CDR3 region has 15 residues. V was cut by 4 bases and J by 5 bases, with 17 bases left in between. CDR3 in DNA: TGTGCCAGCAGCTCACAGACAGCGAGGGGCGAGACCCAGTACTTC. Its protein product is CASSSQTARGETQYF.

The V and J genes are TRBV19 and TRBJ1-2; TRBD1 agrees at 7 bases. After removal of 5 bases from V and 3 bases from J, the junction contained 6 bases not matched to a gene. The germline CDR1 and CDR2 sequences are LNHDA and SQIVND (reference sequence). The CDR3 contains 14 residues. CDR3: CASSSDRSYYGYTF. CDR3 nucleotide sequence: TGTGCCAGTAGTTCGGACAGGAGTTACTATGGCTACACCTTC. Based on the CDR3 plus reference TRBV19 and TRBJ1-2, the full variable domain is DGGITQSPKYLFRKEGQNVTLSCEQNLNHDAMYWYRQDPGQGLRLIYYSQIVNDFQKGDIAEGYSVSREKKESFPLTVTSAQKNPTAFYLCASSSDRSYYGYTFGSGTRLTVV.

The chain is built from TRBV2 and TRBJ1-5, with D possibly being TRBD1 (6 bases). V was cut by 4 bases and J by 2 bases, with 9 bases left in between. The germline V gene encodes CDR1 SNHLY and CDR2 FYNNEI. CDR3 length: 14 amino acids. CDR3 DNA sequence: TGTGCCAGCAGTGTGGCAGGGGGCAATCAGCCCCAGCATTTT. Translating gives CASSVAGGNQPQHF. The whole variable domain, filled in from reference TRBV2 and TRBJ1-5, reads EPEVTQTPSHQVTQMGQEVILRCVPISNHLYFYWYRQILGQKVEFLVSFYNNEISEKSEIFDDQFSVERPDGSNFTLKIRSTKLEDSAMYFCASSVAGGNQPQHFGDGTRLSIL.

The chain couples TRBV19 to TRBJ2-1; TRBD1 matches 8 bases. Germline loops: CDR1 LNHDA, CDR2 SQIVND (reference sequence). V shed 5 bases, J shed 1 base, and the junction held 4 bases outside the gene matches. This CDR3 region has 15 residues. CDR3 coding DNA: TGTGCCAGTAGTTTACGACAGGGGTCCTACAATGAGCAGTTCTTC. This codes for CASSLRQGSYNEQFF.

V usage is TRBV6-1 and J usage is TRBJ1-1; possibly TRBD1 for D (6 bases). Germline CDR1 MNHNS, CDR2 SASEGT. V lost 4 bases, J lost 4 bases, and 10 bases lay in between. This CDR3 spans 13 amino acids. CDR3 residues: CASSGPQGTEAFF. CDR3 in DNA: TGTGCCAGCAGTGGGCCACAGGGCACTGAAGCTTTCTTT.

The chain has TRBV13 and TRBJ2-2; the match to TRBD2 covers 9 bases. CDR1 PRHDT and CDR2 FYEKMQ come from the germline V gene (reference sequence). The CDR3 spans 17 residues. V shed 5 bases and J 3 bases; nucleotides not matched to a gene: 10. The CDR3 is CASSVTNAGGDTGELFF. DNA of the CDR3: TGTGCCAGCAGCGTCACGAACGCGGGGGGGGACACCGGGGAGCTGTTTTTT.

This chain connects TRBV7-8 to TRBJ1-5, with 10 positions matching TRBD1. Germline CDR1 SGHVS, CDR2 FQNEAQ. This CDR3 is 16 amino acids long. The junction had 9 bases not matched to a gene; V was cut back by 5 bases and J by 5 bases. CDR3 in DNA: TGTGCCAGCAGCCTATCCGACAGGGGGCTAGATCAGCCCCAGCATTTT. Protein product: CASSLSDRGLDQPQHF. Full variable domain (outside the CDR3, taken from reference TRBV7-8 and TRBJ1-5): GAGVSQSPRYKVAKRGQDVALRCDPISGHVSLFWYQQALGQGPEFLTYFQNEAQLDKSGLPSDRFFAERPEGSVSTLKIQRTQQEDSAVYLCASSLSDRGLDQPQHFGDGTRLSIL.

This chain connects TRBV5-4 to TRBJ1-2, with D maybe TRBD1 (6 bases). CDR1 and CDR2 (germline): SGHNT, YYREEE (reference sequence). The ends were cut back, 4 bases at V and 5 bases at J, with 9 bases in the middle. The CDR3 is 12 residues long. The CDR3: CASSVDRYGYTF. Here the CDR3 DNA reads TGTGCCAGCAGCGTGGACAGATATGGCTACACCTTC.

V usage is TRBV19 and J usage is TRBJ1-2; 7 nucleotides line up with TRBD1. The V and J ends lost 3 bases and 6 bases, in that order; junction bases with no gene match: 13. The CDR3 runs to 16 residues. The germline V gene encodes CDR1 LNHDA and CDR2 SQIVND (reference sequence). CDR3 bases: TGTGCCAGTAGTATTCGGGACAGACAACCTTACGATGGCTACACCTTC. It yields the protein CASSIRDRQPYDGYTF.

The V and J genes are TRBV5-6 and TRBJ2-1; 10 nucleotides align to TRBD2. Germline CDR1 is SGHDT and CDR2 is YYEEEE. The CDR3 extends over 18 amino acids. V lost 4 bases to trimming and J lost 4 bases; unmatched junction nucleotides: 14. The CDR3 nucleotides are TGTGCCAGCAGCGCCCCCTGGGGAACTAGCGGGGCTTACAATGAGCAGTTCTTC. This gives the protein CASSAPWGTSGAYNEQFF. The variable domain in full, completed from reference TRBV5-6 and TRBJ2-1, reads DAGVTQSPTHLIKTRGQQVTLRCSPKSGHDTVSWYQQALGQGPQFIFQYYEEEERQRGNFPDRFSGHQFPNYSSELNVNALLLGDSALYLCASSAPWGTSGAYNEQFFGPGTRLTVL.

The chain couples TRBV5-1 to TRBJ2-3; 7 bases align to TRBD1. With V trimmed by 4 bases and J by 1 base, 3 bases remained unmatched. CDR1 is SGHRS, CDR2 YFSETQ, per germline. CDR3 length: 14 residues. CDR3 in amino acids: CASSLGTGTDTQYF. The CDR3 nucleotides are TGCGCCAGCAGCCTAGGGACAGGCACAGATACGCAGTATTTT.

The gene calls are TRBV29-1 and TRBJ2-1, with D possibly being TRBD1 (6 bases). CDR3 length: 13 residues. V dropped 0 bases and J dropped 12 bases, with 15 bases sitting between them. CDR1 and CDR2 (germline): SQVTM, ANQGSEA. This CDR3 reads CSVEDLTQGGQFF. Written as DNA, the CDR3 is TGCAGCGTTGAAGATCTTACACAGGGCGGGCAGTTCTTC.

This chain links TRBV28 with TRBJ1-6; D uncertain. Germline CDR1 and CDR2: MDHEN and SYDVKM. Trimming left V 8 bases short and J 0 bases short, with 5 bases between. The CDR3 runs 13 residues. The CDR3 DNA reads TGTGCCAGCCTTAGCTCCTATAATTCACCCCTCCACTTT. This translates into CASLSSYNSPLHF.